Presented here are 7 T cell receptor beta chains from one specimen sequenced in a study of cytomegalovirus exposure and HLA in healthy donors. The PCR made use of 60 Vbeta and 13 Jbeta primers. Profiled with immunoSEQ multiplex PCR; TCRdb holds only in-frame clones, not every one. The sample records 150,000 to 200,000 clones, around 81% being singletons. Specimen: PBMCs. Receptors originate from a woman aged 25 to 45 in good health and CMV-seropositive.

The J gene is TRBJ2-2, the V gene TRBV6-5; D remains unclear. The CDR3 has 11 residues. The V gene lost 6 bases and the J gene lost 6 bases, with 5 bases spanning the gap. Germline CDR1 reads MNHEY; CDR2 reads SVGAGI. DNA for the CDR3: TGTGCCAGCAGCTCCCCCGGGGAGCTGTTTTTT. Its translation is CASSSPGELFF.

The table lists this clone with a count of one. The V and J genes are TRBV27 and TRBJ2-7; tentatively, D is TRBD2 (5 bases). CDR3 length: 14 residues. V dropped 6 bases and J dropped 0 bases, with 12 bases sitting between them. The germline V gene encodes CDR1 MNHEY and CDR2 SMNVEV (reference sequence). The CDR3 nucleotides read TGTGCCAGCAGCGAACGGGGAAGCTCCTACGAGCAGTACTTC. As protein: CASSERGSSYEQYF.

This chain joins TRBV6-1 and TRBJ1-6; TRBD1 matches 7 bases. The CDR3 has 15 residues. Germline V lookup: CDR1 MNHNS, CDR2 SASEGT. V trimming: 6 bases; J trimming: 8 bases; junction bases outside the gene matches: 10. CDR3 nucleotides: TGTGCCAGCAGGAGAGACAGGGAACGCGATTCACCCCTCCACTTT. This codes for CASRRDRERDSPLHF.

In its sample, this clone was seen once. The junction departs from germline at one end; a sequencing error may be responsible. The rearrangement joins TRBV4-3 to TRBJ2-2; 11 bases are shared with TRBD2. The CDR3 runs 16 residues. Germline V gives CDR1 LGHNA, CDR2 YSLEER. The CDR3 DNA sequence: TGCGCCAGCGGCCAAGAGGGTAGCGGGAGGGCCGGGGAGCTGTTTTTT. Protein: CASGQEGSGRAGELFF.

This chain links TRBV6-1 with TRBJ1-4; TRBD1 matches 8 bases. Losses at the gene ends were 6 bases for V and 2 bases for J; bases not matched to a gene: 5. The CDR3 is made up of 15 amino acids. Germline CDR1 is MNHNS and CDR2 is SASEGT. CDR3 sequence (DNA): TGTGCCAGCAGGGATACAGGGGGGACTAATGAAAAACTGTTTTTT. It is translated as CASRDTGGTNEKLFF.

The CDR3 DNA reads TGCAGCGTTCGCTGGGGGGGGGCTGAAGCTTTCTTT. Translation: CSVRWGGAEAFF. The chain links TRBV29-1 to TRBJ1-1; maybe TRBD1 (5 bases). The CDR3 has 12 amino acids. Germline V CDR1 and CDR2: SQVTM, ANQGSEA. The V end was cut by 5 bases, the J end by 6 bases, with 13 bases between.

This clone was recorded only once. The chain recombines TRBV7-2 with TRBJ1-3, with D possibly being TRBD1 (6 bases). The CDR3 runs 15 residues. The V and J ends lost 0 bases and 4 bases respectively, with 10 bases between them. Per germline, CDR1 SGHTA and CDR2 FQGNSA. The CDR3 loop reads CASSLAAGEGNTIYF. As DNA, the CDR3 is TGTGCCAGCAGCTTAGCAGCAGGGGAAGGAAACACCATATATTTT.